This passage covers 27 T cell receptor beta chains from one sample sequenced in a study of T cells after yellow fever vaccination. TCRdb re-derived calls from the 5' RACE reads in MiXCR, one entry per CDR3 protein. The data contain 120,000 or so distinct CDR3 sequences, about 16% of them singletons. Source: CD8+ T cells sorted from PBMCs, taken 5 days after the yellow fever booster vaccination. All receptors come from a man between 18 and 35 years old who received the YFV17D yellow fever vaccine.

The rearrangement joins TRBV5-5 to TRBJ1-5; maybe TRBD1 (5 bases). Per the germline V gene, CDR1 is SGHKS and CDR2 is YYEKEE (reference sequence). V lost 1 base, J lost 7 bases, and 15 bases lay in between. CDR3 length equals 15 residues. The CDR3 DNA follows: TGTGCCAGCAGCTTGAGATGGCAGGGTGCCCAGCCCCAGCATTTT. Translating it yields CASSLRWQGAQPQHF.

The table lists this clonotype with many counts. V usage is TRBV7-6 and J usage is TRBJ2-3; D is uncertain. Germline assignment: CDR1 SGHVS and CDR2 FNYEAQ. The germline V and J ends were trimmed by 5 bases and 6 bases, with 21 bases remaining between them. The CDR3 totals 16 residues. The CDR3 bases are TGTGCCAGCAGCCCACCCAGAAAGAGGTGGTTTGATACGCAGTATTTT. This sequence encodes CASSPPRKRWFDTQYF. The full variable domain, with the rest looked up from reference TRBV7-6 and TRBJ2-3, is GAGVSQSPRYKVTKRGQDVALRCDPISGHVSLYWYRQALGQGPEFLTYFNYEAQQDKSGLPNDRFSAERPEGSISTLTIQRTEQRDSAMYRCASSPPRKRWFDTQYFGPGTRLTVL.

This clonotype was seen repeatedly, ten times or more. The chain carries TRBV4-1 and TRBJ2-7; 8 positions match TRBD1. The CDR3 spans 16 residues. V lost 0 bases, J lost 0 bases, and 4 bases stayed unmatched. Germline lookup yields CDR1 MGHRA and CDR2 YSYEKL. The CDR3 loop reads CASSQETGVPSYEQYF. In DNA form, the CDR3 reads TGCGCCAGCAGCCAAGAGACAGGGGTCCCCTCCTACGAGCAGTACTTC.

This sequence joins TRBV27 and TRBJ1-1; 9 positions agree with TRBD1. Germline CDR1 and CDR2: MNHEY and SMNVEV (reference sequence). The CDR3 totals 13 residues. V lost 6 bases to trimming and J lost 4 bases; unmatched junction nucleotides: 3. CDR3 sequence: CASRTTGGTEAFF. As DNA, the CDR3 is TGTGCCAGCAGGACGACAGGGGGCACTGAAGCTTTCTTT.

This clonotype was observed a few times. The chain links TRBV4-1 to TRBJ1-1; no firm D call. Trimming removed 0 bases from V and 4 bases from J, with 12 bases in between. The CDR3 extends over 15 amino acids. Germline V gives CDR1 MGHRA, CDR2 YSYEKL. CDR3 region: CASSQDTRASTEAFF. The CDR3 nucleotides read TGCGCCAGCAGCCAAGATACTAGGGCTTCCACTGAAGCTTTCTTT.

This chain uses TRBV5-6 with TRBJ2-5; D not certain. The V and J ends lost 0 bases and 2 bases respectively, with 11 bases between them. The CDR3 sequence is 15 residues long. Looked up from germline, CDR1 is SGHDT and CDR2 is YYEEEE. CDR3 in DNA: TGTGCCAGCAGCTTGGGCACTGTTCTTCAAGAGACCCAGTACTTC. Protein sequence: CASSLGTVLQETQYF.

A few counts support this clonotype. The gene calls are TRBV20-1 and TRBJ1-5; 12 bases line up with TRBD1. V lost 7 bases to trimming and J lost 5 bases; unmatched junction nucleotides: 9. The germline V gene encodes CDR1 DFQATT and CDR2 SNEGSKA (reference sequence). The CDR3 is 15 amino acids. CDR3 protein: CSVWKGTGGDQPQHF. The CDR3 bases are TGCAGTGTTTGGAAAGGGACAGGGGGCGATCAGCCCCAGCATTTT.

This clonotype was detected ten times or more. The rearrangement links TRBV6-1 to TRBJ1-1, with D perhaps TRBD1 (6 bases). The CDR3 consists of 15 residues. V was trimmed by 1 base and J by 2 bases, leaving 11 bases between them. The germline V gene has CDR1 MNHNS and CDR2 SASEGT. The CDR3 sequence: CASSEVEGVNTEAFF. Written as DNA, the CDR3 is TGTGCCAGCAGTGAAGTCGAGGGGGTAAACACTGAAGCTTTCTTT.

The chain links TRBV27 to TRBJ2-2, with TRBD2 matching 11 bases. In germline, CDR1 is MNHEY, CDR2 SMNVEV (reference sequence). The CDR3 totals 16 residues. Trimming took 4 bases from V and 5 from J; bases not matched to a gene: 6. CDR3 residues: CASSSPLAGETGELFF. CDR3 in DNA: TGTGCCAGCAGTTCCCCACTAGCGGGGGAGACCGGGGAGCTGTTTTTT.

The chain joins TRBV4-1 to TRBJ2-4; D is unclear. Per germline, CDR1 MGHRA and CDR2 YSYEKL. V shed 1 base and J shed 4 bases, with 14 bases lying between them. The CDR3 runs to 16 residues. This CDR3 is CASSQVVPPQKNIQYF. The DNA for the CDR3 is TGCGCCAGCAGCCAAGTAGTTCCCCCTCAAAAAAACATTCAGTACTTC.

There are many counts of this clonotype. This chain joins TRBV4-1 and TRBJ2-1, with 10 bases fitting TRBD2. V shed 0 bases and J 2 bases; nucleotides not matched to a gene: 13. CDR3 size: 20 residues. The germline V gene encodes CDR1 MGHRA and CDR2 YSYEKL. CDR3 protein: CASSQDTKRGGLGPYNEQFF. DNA for the CDR3: TGCGCCAGCAGCCAAGATACAAAGCGGGGGGGCCTAGGACCCTACAATGAGCAGTTCTTC.

The table lists this clonotype with a few counts. The chain combines TRBV6-2 or TRBV6-3 with TRBJ2-3; no firm D call. V lost 6 bases to trimming and J lost 2 bases, with 6 bases between them. The CDR3 has 12 residues. CDR1 is MNHEY, CDR2 SVGEGT, per germline. The DNA for the CDR3 is TGTGCCAGCAGCCACTACACAGATACGCAGTATTTT. Translated: CASSHYTDTQYF.

This clonotype came up many times. The chain recombines TRBV9 with TRBJ2-3, with 12 nucleotides matching TRBD2. The germline V gene encodes CDR1 SGDLS and CDR2 YYNGEE. CDR3 length: 16 amino acids. Trimming took 3 bases from V and 5 from J; bases not matched to a gene: 7. This CDR3 is CASSGTGTSGLDTQYF. CDR3 in DNA: TGTGCCAGCAGCGGTACCGGGACTAGCGGGCTAGATACGCAGTATTTT.

Of note for this clonotype: A much larger clone lies one base from this, so it may be a read error. The CDR3 end shows no conserved phenylalanine or tryptophan, and so a read error is likely. The chain links TRBV6-5 to TRBJ2-5, with a possible D match to TRBD1 (6 bases). The CDR3 loop spans 15 amino acids. The V end was cut by 5 bases, the J end by 3 bases, with 16 bases between. Germline V lookup: CDR1 MNHEY, CDR2 SVGAGI. This CDR3 is CASSVVGTPKETQYL. The CDR3 bases are TGTGCCAGCAGTGTTGTAGGGACACCTAAAGAGACCCAGTACTTA.

The rearrangement uses TRBV4-2 and TRBJ2-3; D call uncertain. This CDR3 is 15 amino acids long. Germline V gene lookup returns CDR1 LGHNA and CDR2 YNFKEQ. V was cut by 4 bases and J by 6 bases, with 17 bases left in between. The CDR3 is CASSPGTTVVDTQYF. CDR3 bases: TGTGCCAGCAGCCCGGGCACCACGGTGGTGGATACGCAGTATTTT.

The chain employs TRBV4-3 and TRBJ2-7; D gene ambiguous. Deletions cut 0 bases from V and 2 bases from J, with 17 bases between. The CDR3 spans 17 residues. CDR1 and CDR2 from the germline V gene are LGHNA and YSLEER. DNA of the CDR3: TGCGCCAGCAGCCAAGAGCTGGAGAATCTTGGGGCCTACGAGCAGTACTTC. Protein sequence: CASSQELENLGAYEQYF.

The chain has TRBV27 and TRBJ2-5; the D is unclear. From germline, CDR1 is MNHEY and CDR2 SMNVEV (reference sequence). The CDR3 runs 12 residues. V lost 8 bases, J lost 3 bases, and 10 bases lay in between. The CDR3 nucleotides are TGTGCCAGCGGGCTCATGGAAGAGACCCAGTACTTC. Translation: CASGLMEETQYF.

The genes are TRBV6-1 and TRBJ2-7; TRBD1 might be the D (5 bases). Trimming left V 3 bases short and J 4 bases short, with 10 bases between. This CDR3 has 13 amino acids. Germline V CDR1 and CDR2: MNHNS, SASEGT. CDR3 loop: CASSDRRGYEQYV. CDR3 nucleotides: TGTGCCAGCAGTGACCGTAGGGGATACGAGCAGTACGTC.

The chain links TRBV6-6 to TRBJ2-2; tentative D call: TRBD1 (6 bases). From germline, CDR1 is MNHNY and CDR2 SVGAGI (reference sequence). Trimming removed 8 bases from V and 5 bases from J, with 12 bases in between. The CDR3 has 13 amino acids. CDR3 DNA: TGTGCCAGCGGGCCGAGGGGGACCGGGGAGCTGTTTTTT. This sequence encodes CASGPRGTGELFF.

The chain couples TRBV7-9 to TRBJ2-7; D unresolved. Trimming removed 1 base from V and 7 bases from J, with 11 bases in between. Per the germline V gene, CDR1 is SEHNR and CDR2 is FQNEAQ (reference sequence). The CDR3 is 13 residues long. The CDR3 here is CASSLDGPREQYV. The CDR3 region has the DNA TGTGCCAGCAGCTTAGACGGCCCTAGGGAGCAGTACGTC.

This clonotype has a handful of counts. The chain joins TRBV9 to TRBJ2-5; 14 nucleotides match TRBD2. The germline CDR1 and CDR2 sequences are SGDLS and YYNGEE. The CDR3 has 18 amino acids. V shed 3 bases and J 1 base; nucleotides not matched to a gene: 8. The CDR3 is CASSDGTSGGNSQETQYF. In nucleotides, the CDR3 is TGTGCCAGCAGCGATGGGACTAGCGGGGGAAACTCCCAAGAGACCCAGTACTTC. Looking up the rest from reference TRBV9 and TRBJ2-5 gives the full variable domain: DSGVTQTPKHLITATGQRVTLRCSPRSGDLSVYWYQQSLDQGLQFLIQYYNGEERAKGNILERFSAQQFPDLHSELNLSSLELGDSALYFCASSDGTSGGNSQETQYFGPGTRLLVL.

The chain combines TRBV7-9 with TRBJ2-7, with 9 bases fitting TRBD1. The CDR3 contains 15 residues. Germline CDR1 reads SEHNR; CDR2 reads FQNEAQ (reference sequence). V gave up 3 bases and J gave up 5 bases; unmatched junction bases: 8. Written as DNA, the CDR3 is TGTGCCAGCAGCTTGGCCGGGACAGGGCTCCACGAGCAGTACGTC. It codes for CASSLAGTGLHEQYV.

The chain uses TRBV7-6 and TRBJ2-1, with a possible D match to TRBD1 (6 bases). The V end lost 4 bases, the J end lost 9 bases, and 13 bases lay between the germline ends. Germline assignment: CDR1 SGHVS and CDR2 FNYEAQ. The CDR3 sequence is 13 residues long. The CDR3 DNA reads TGTGCCAGCAGCTCAAAACAGGGCCGTGAGCAGTTCTTC. It yields the protein CASSSKQGREQFF.

The V call is TRBV9, the J call TRBJ1-1; D gene ambiguous. The CDR3 is made up of 13 amino acids. Germline V gene sequence: CDR1 SGDLS, CDR2 YYNGEE. Trimming took off 4 bases at V and 3 bases at J, with 10 bases between the two ends. The CDR3 sequence: CASSPGRYTEAFF. CDR3 bases: TGTGCCAGCAGCCCCGGTAGGTACACTGAAGCTTTCTTT.

This clonotype was detected only a few times. The chain employs TRBV3-1 and TRBJ2-5; unclear D gene. Trimming left V 0 bases short and J 4 bases short, with 6 bases between. Looked up from germline, CDR1 is LGHDT and CDR2 is YNNKEL (reference sequence). The CDR3 length is 13 residues. In nucleotides, the CDR3 is TGTGCCAGCAGCCAAGAGTCCGGAGAGACCCAGTACTTC. It specifies CASSQESGETQYF.

The CDR3 region is CSARATPGGDKNIQYF. The CDR3 DNA follows: TGCAGTGCTAGAGCTACCCCCGGAGGAGACAAAAACATTCAGTACTTC. The chain is built from TRBV20-1 and TRBJ2-4; the D gene is possibly TRBD2 (5 bases). Germline CDR1 and CDR2: DFQATT and SNEGSKA (reference sequence). This CDR3 has 16 amino acids. V lost 1 base and J 3 bases, leaving 16 bases between the germline ends.

This clonotype has only a few counts. The rearrangement uses TRBV27 and TRBJ1-1; D is undetermined. Trimming pared 3 bases from V and 4 bases from J, leaving 9 bases between. The V gene's germline CDR1 is MNHEY and CDR2 SMNVEV (reference sequence). This CDR3 spans 13 amino acids. CDR3 protein: CASSFGASTEAFF. The CDR3 DNA sequence: TGTGCCAGCAGTTTCGGCGCAAGCACTGAAGCTTTCTTT.